These 31 T cell receptor beta chains share one sample of origin, sequenced in a study of blood T cell repertoires in COVID-19. Only in-frame clones appear in the TCRdb table, and some are missing; sequencing was by immunoSEQ multiplex PCR. This table has tens of thousands of clones, less than 90% appearing once. The sample taken for sequencing was peripheral blood. The receptors stem from a woman between 70 and 85 years old with active COVID-19.

The V call is TRBV19, the J call TRBJ2-6, with a weak D call TRBD1 (5 bases). CDR3 length equals 16 residues. The V gene lost 5 bases and the J gene lost 0 bases, with 11 bases spanning the gap. Germline assignment: CDR1 LNHDA and CDR2 SQIVND (reference sequence). CDR3: CASSVGRDSGANVLTF. CDR3 DNA sequence: TGTGCCAGTAGTGTCGGCAGGGACTCTGGGGCCAACGTCCTGACTTTC.

The rearrangement uses TRBV25-1 and TRBJ1-3, with a tentative D call TRBD1 (5 bases). V lost 8 bases to trimming and J lost 0 bases, with 11 bases between them. Germline loops: CDR1 MGHDK, CDR2 SYGVNS. This CDR3 is 14 amino acids long. Written as DNA, the CDR3 is TGTGCCAGCTCGGACACGAACTCTGGAAACACCATATATTTT. It yields the protein CASSDTNSGNTIYF. Using reference TRBV25-1 and TRBJ1-3 for the parts outside the CDR3, the full variable domain is EADIYQTPRYLVIGTGKKITLECSQTMGHDKMYWYQQDPGMELHLIHYSYGVNSTEKGDLSSESTVSRIRTEHFPLTLESARPSHTSQYLCASSDTNSGNTIYFGEGSWLTVV.

The chain joins TRBV28 to TRBJ2-1, with 8 bases that match TRBD1. The V gene end was trimmed by 7 bases and the J gene end by 10 bases; junction bases not matched to a gene: 3. Germline V CDR1 and CDR2: MDHEN, SYDVKM. The CDR3 loop spans 11 amino acids. The CDR3 sequence is CASKTGDEQFF. The CDR3 coding sequence is TGTGCCAGCAAGACAGGGGACGAGCAGTTCTTC.

V and J are TRBV7-9 and TRBJ2-7; TRBD2 agrees at 15 bases. Germline loops: CDR1 SEHNR, CDR2 FQNEAQ (reference sequence). V was pared by 5 bases and J by 2 bases, with 10 bases of the junction left unmatched. The CDR3 length is 18 residues. The CDR3, as DNA: TGTGCCAGCAGCAAATCCGGGACTAGCGGGAGGACCCCCTACGAGCAGTACTTC. It specifies CASSKSGTSGRTPYEQYF.

This rearrangement joins TRBV7-9 to TRBJ2-3, with 9 bases that match TRBD1. The J segment lost 8 bases and the V segment lost 4 bases, leaving 7 bases of the junction unmatched. The CDR3 consists of 14 residues. Germline V gene data show CDR1 as SEHNR and CDR2 as FQNEAQ (reference sequence). CDR3 nucleotides: TGTGCCAGCAGCTGGACAGGGGCCCCCCTTACGCAGTATTTT. Its protein product is CASSWTGAPLTQYF.

The chain has TRBV27 and TRBJ2-6; maybe TRBD1 (6 bases). The CDR3 spans 19 residues. Germline CDR1 reads MNHEY; CDR2 reads SMNVEV (reference sequence). V shed 2 bases and J shed 0 bases, with 17 bases lying between them. In DNA form, the CDR3 reads TGTGCCAGCAGTTTAAGGTTTAGCAGGGGCCCCTCTGGGGCCAACGTCCTGACTTTC. It translates to CASSLRFSRGPSGANVLTF.

The count of this clone is one. The chain recombines TRBV5-1 with TRBJ2-4; no definite D call. The CDR3 covers 15 residues. The germline V gene has CDR1 SGHRS and CDR2 YFSETQ. The V and J ends lost 0 bases and 0 bases respectively, with 7 bases between them. The CDR3 protein is CASSLEPVAKNIQYF. The CDR3 nucleotides are TGCGCCAGCAGCTTGGAGCCGGTAGCCAAAAACATTCAGTACTTC.

The J gene is TRBJ1-2, the V gene TRBV18, with TRBD1 matching over 12 bases. The ends lost 3 bases at V and 3 bases at J; junction bases unmatched: 5. The V gene's germline CDR1 is KGHSH and CDR2 LQKENI. This CDR3 has 16 residues. In nucleotides, the CDR3 is TGTGCCAGCTCACCGGGACAGGGGGCGCGTGACTATGGCTACACCTTC. As protein: CASSPGQGARDYGYTF.

The V and J genes are TRBV13 and TRBJ2-5; TRBD2 matches 9 bases. The CDR3 has 15 amino acids. CDR1 is PRHDT, CDR2 FYEKMQ, per germline (reference sequence). V shed 5 bases, J shed 1 base, and the junction held 5 bases outside the gene matches. This CDR3 reads CASSLQTSGQETQYF. CDR3 bases: TGTGCCAGCAGCCTCCAGACTAGCGGCCAAGAGACCCAGTACTTC.

The gene calls are TRBV5-1 and TRBJ2-5; D not resolved. Germline values: CDR1 SGHRS, CDR2 YFSETQ. The CDR3 is 12 residues long. Trimming shortened V by 3 bases and J by 5 bases, and 8 bases separated the two germline ends. CDR3 region: CASSSVRETQYF. In DNA form, the CDR3 reads TGCGCCAGCAGCTCGGTTCGCGAGACCCAGTACTTC.

The rearrangement joins TRBV5-1 to TRBJ2-5, with a possible D match to TRBD2 (5 bases). The CDR3 loop spans 13 amino acids. CDR1 is SGHRS, CDR2 YFSETQ, per germline. V was shortened by 0 bases and J by 7 bases, with 10 bases between the two germline ends. Written as DNA, the CDR3 is TGCGCCAGCAGCTTGGGGACTTTGGGGACCCAGTACTTC. This codes for CASSLGTLGTQYF.

V usage is TRBV5-8 and J usage is TRBJ2-1, with 11 bases aligning to TRBD2. With V trimmed by 4 bases and J by 3 bases, 9 bases remained unmatched. The CDR3 sequence is 17 residues long. Germline CDR1 is SGHTS and CDR2 is YDEGEE. CDR3 amino acids: CASSAQAGTSGYNEQFF. In DNA, the CDR3 is TGTGCCAGCAGCGCCCAAGCCGGGACTAGCGGCTACAATGAGCAGTTCTTC.

This chain joins TRBV28 and TRBJ2-7; D is undetermined. The V gene's germline CDR1 is MDHEN and CDR2 SYDVKM. The CDR3 spans 12 residues. Trimming removed 5 bases from V and 3 bases from J, with 8 bases in between. The CDR3 loop reads CASSPFNYEQYF. CDR3 nucleotide sequence: TGTGCCAGCAGTCCCTTTAACTACGAGCAGTACTTC.

The count of this clone is one. V and J are TRBV28 and TRBJ1-5; tentatively, D is TRBD1 (6 bases). This CDR3 comprises 16 residues. Germline CDR1 and CDR2: MDHEN and SYDVKM. V was clipped by 5 bases and J by 0 bases, with 14 bases between them. This CDR3 is CASSTTDRSSNQPQHF. The CDR3 DNA is TGTGCCAGCAGTACCACGGACAGATCTAGCAATCAGCCCCAGCATTTT.

CDR3 protein: CASSLGASRQPQHF. DNA for the CDR3: TGCGCCAGCAGCTTGGGGGCGAGTCGACAGCCCCAGCATTTT. The chain employs TRBV5-1 and TRBJ1-5; D remains ambiguous. Trimming shortened V by 0 bases and J by 7 bases, and 11 bases separated the two germline ends. The CDR3 totals 14 residues. Germline lookup yields CDR1 SGHRS and CDR2 YFSETQ.

The genes are TRBV28 and TRBJ1-6, with 8 bases fitting TRBD1. Germline values: CDR1 MDHEN, CDR2 SYDVKM. The CDR3 contains 15 residues. The V gene end was trimmed by 6 bases and the J gene end by 6 bases; junction bases not matched to a gene: 7. CDR3 region: CASSRDRGPNSPLHF. As DNA, the CDR3 is TGTGCCAGCAGCCGCGACAGGGGACCTAATTCACCCCTCCACTTT.

The V gene is TRBV28, the J gene TRBJ2-3; possibly TRBD1 for D (6 bases). The V gene lost 5 bases and the J gene lost 0 bases, with 15 bases spanning the gap. In germline, CDR1 is MDHEN, CDR2 SYDVKM. This CDR3 comprises 16 residues. DNA of the CDR3: TGTGCCAGCAGTGCTCCAGGGGAGCCTAGCACAGATACGCAGTATTTT. This gives the protein CASSAPGEPSTDTQYF.

The genes are TRBV11-2 and TRBJ2-1, with TRBD1 matching over 9 bases. This CDR3 comprises 16 residues. With 4 bases clipped from V and 0 bases from J, the junction kept 4 bases outside the gene matches. Looked up from germline, CDR1 is SGHAT and CDR2 is FQNNGV. The CDR3, as DNA: TGTGCCAGCAGCTCAAGACAGGGGGTCTCCTACAATGAGCAGTTCTTC. Protein: CASSSRQGVSYNEQFF. Variable domain in full (rest from reference TRBV11-2 and TRBJ2-1): EAGVAQSPRYKIIEKRQSVAFWCNPISGHATLYWYQQILGQGPKLLIQFQNNGVVDDSQLPKDRFSAERLKGVDSTLKIQPAKLEDSAVYLCASSSRQGVSYNEQFFGPGTRLTVL.

V is TRBV6-1 and J is TRBJ2-1; 10 bases map to TRBD2. V was pared by 3 bases and J by 5 bases, with 7 bases of the junction left unmatched. The CDR3 spans 16 residues. Germline CDR1 and CDR2: MNHNS and SASEGT. The CDR3 reads CASSDRGLAANNEQFF. The DNA of the CDR3 is TGTGCCAGCAGTGATCGAGGACTAGCGGCCAACAATGAGCAGTTCTTC.

A few counts support this clone. This rearrangement joins TRBV5-1 to TRBJ1-6; D gene uncertain. The germline V and J ends were trimmed by 4 bases and 14 bases, with 16 bases remaining between them. The CDR3 totals 13 residues. Germline CDR1 reads SGHRS; CDR2 reads YFSETQ. The CDR3 loop is CASSDSAERTLHF. DNA for the CDR3: TGCGCCAGCAGCGACTCCGCGGAGAGGACCCTCCACTTT.

J is TRBJ2-4 and V is TRBV5-4, with 11 bases aligning to TRBD2. This CDR3 is built from 18 residues. Looked up from germline, CDR1 is SGHNT and CDR2 is YYREEE (reference sequence). The V gene end was trimmed by 2 bases and the J gene end by 0 bases; junction bases not matched to a gene: 7. In DNA, the CDR3 is TGTGCCAGCAGCTTAACAGGGGGGACTAGCGGAGCCAAAAACATTCAGTACTTC. As protein: CASSLTGGTSGAKNIQYF.

The chain couples TRBV28 to TRBJ1-1; D remains ambiguous. Trimming took 1 base from V and 8 from J, leaving 8 bases between them. Germline assignment: CDR1 MDHEN and CDR2 SYDVKM. This CDR3 is built from 12 residues. CDR3 bases: TGTGCCAGCAGTTTATCCGCCAGAGAAGCTTTCTTT. Its protein product is CASSLSAREAFF.

The chain couples TRBV7-9 to TRBJ2-7, with 7 bases lining up with TRBD1. V shed 5 bases and J 0 bases; nucleotides not matched to a gene: 7. The length of the CDR3 is 15 residues. The V gene's germline CDR1 is SEHNR and CDR2 FQNEAQ (reference sequence). For the CDR3, the DNA is TGTGCCAGCAGCCCCCTGGGGGACAGCTCCTACGAGCAGTACTTC. It translates to CASSPLGDSSYEQYF.

V gene TRBV28 combines with J gene TRBJ1-6; D is perhaps TRBD1 (6 bases). The germline V gene encodes CDR1 MDHEN and CDR2 SYDVKM. Trimming shortened V by 6 bases and J by 8 bases, and 11 bases separated the two germline ends. The length of the CDR3 is 13 residues. DNA of the CDR3: TGTGCCAGCAGCATCCACAGGGATTCACCCCTCCACTTT. Amino acids: CASSIHRDSPLHF.

This sequence joins TRBV20-1 and TRBJ2-1, with D tentatively TRBD2 (7 bases). The CDR3 is 16 residues long. Trimming pared 3 bases from V and 1 base from J, leaving 16 bases between. The germline V gene encodes CDR1 DFQATT and CDR2 SNEGSKA (reference sequence). The CDR3 DNA reads TGCAGTGCTAGTGGGGGCGGGGGTAGATCCTACAATGAGCAGTTCTTC. Translated: CSASGGGGRSYNEQFF.

V gene TRBV7-2 combines with J gene TRBJ2-1, with unresolved D. This CDR3 contains 15 residues. Trimming cost V 5 bases and J 1 base, with 12 bases left between them. CDR1 and CDR2 (germline): SGHTA, FQGNSA. The CDR3 sequence is CASSPDLFSYNEQFF. The CDR3, as DNA: TGTGCCAGCAGCCCAGACTTGTTTTCCTACAATGAGCAGTTCTTC. Combining the CDR3 with reference TRBV7-2 and TRBJ2-1 gives the whole variable domain GAGVSQSPSNKVTEKGKDVELRCDPISGHTALYWYRQSLGQGLEFLIYFQGNSAPDKSGLPSDRFSAERTGGSVSTLTIQRTQQEDSAVYLCASSPDLFSYNEQFFGPGTRLTVL.

The chain combines TRBV27 with TRBJ2-5, with D hard to call. V was shortened by 7 bases and J by 6 bases, with 15 bases between the two germline ends. From germline, CDR1 is MNHEY and CDR2 SMNVEV (reference sequence). The CDR3 sequence is 13 residues long. The CDR3, as DNA: TGTGCCAGCACCTCCGCCGGGTCGCAGACCCAGTACTTC. Protein sequence: CASTSAGSQTQYF.

This chain connects TRBV28 to TRBJ2-2, with D possibly matching TRBD1 (5 bases). This CDR3 spans 17 amino acids. The V end was cut by 6 bases, the J end by 7 bases, with 24 bases between. Germline CDR1 and CDR2: MDHEN and SYDVKM. CDR3 sequence (DNA): TGTGCCAGCAGCCAACCCCAGAGGCGCGGAACAGGCGGGGAGCTGTTTTTT. Its protein product is CASSQPQRRGTGGELFF.

V usage is TRBV5-4 and J usage is TRBJ1-1; 7 bases match TRBD1. CDR1 is SGHNT and CDR2 is YYREEE in the germline V gene (reference sequence). This CDR3 has 16 residues. V shed 1 base, J shed 4 bases, and the junction held 10 bases outside the gene matches. CDR3 sequence: CASSLPYRGGSTEAFF. As DNA, the CDR3 is TGTGCCAGCAGCTTGCCGTACAGGGGAGGAAGCACTGAAGCTTTCTTT.

The chain is built from TRBV7-3 and TRBJ2-1; 9 bases align to TRBD2. CDR3 length: 13 residues. After removal of 8 bases from V and 5 bases from J, the junction contained 4 bases not matched to a gene. Germline CDR1 SGHTA, CDR2 FQGTGA. CDR3 residues: CASGGTSNNEQFF. The CDR3 DNA reads TGTGCCAGCGGAGGGACTAGCAACAATGAGCAGTTCTTC.

This clone was recorded only once. J is TRBJ1-2 and V is TRBV28; the match to TRBD1 covers 9 bases. CDR1 is MDHEN and CDR2 is SYDVKM in the germline V gene. J was trimmed by 8 bases and V by 7 bases; bases with no gene match: 11. CDR3 size: 14 residues. CDR3 in amino acids: CASILLQGAGGYTF. DNA of the CDR3: TGTGCCAGCATCCTACTACAGGGGGCTGGCGGCTACACCTTC.